The rows below give T cell receptor beta chains drawn from one sample of a study of blood T cell repertoires in COVID-19. Method: immunoSEQ multiplex PCR; TCRdb's copy keeps in-frame clones and lacks some. The repertoire has 200,000 to 300,000 clones, more than 80% of them found once; the top ten carry less than 0.9%. The sequenced sample was PBMCs or T cells enriched from blood (not recorded which). Source of these receptors: a middle-aged man who had been exposed to COVID-19. Each CDR3 is given with its conserved first and last residue. Fields, in order: clone size, J gene, V gene, D gene, CDR3 DNA, CDR3 protein. A D gene is named only where the DNA matches it firmly. Not every row has a clone size; where given, it reads once, few, many or a size class.

>once|TRBJ1-1|TRBV5-1|-
TGCGCCAGCAGCTTGACGATACAGGTTGAAGCTTTCTTT
CASSLTIQVEAFF
>-|TRBJ2-3|TRBV14|-
TGTGCCAGCGGTGGGCAGGTGGATACGCAGTATTTT
CASGGQVDTQYF
>few|TRBJ2-7|TRBV29-1|-
TGCAGCGTTGCACAGGGCCACGAGCAGTACTTC
CSVAQGHEQYF
>-|TRBJ1-2|TRBV19|-
TGTGCCAGTAGTCCCTCTCCGGTGCGCGGAGGCTACACCTTC
CASSPSPVRGGYTF
>once|TRBJ1-1|TRBV28|-
TGTGCCAGCAAGGGCGGGCGCACTGAAGCTTTCTTT
CASKGGRTEAFF
>-|TRBJ1-5|TRBV2|-
TGTGCCAGCAGAGTATACAGGGATAGCAATCAGCCCCAGCATTTT
CASRVYRDSNQPQHF
>-|TRBJ2-3|TRBV29-1|TRBD2
TGCAGCGTTGCGACTAGCGTTACAGATACGCAGTATTTT
CSVATSVTDTQYF
>-|TRBJ2-7|TRBV4-2|-
TGTGCCAGCAGCCAGAGGGGGGAGCAGTACTTC
CASSQRGEQYF
>-|TRBJ1-1|TRBV7-9|-
TGTGCCAGCAGCCCGACGTCGGGACTTGCTTTCTTT
CASSPTSGLAFF
>-|TRBJ1-5|TRBV10-2|-
TGCGCCAGCAGTGAATTGGAGGGACCTGGGCATTTT
CASSELEGPGHF
>once|TRBJ1-5|TRBV4-1|TRBD1
TGCGCCAGCAGCCTAAGACAGGGCGATCAGCCCCAGCATTTT
CASSLRQGDQPQHF
>few|TRBJ1-4|TRBV7-8|-
TGTGCCAGCAGCTCCGGACGGGGTGAAAAACTGTTTTTT
CASSSGRGEKLFF
>-|TRBJ1-5|TRBV5-6|-
TGTGCCAGCAGCTTGACAGGCCCCAGCAATCAGCCCCAGCATTTT
CASSLTGPSNQPQHF
>-|TRBJ1-1|TRBV6-5|TRBD1
TGTGCCAGCAGCCATCTGACAGGGTACACTGAAGCTTTCTTT
CASSHLTGYTEAFF
>-|TRBJ1-4|TRBV19|-
TGTGCCAGTAGTGCGCGGGGGCTGGAAGGGAGGACTAATGAAAAACTGTTTTTT
CASSARGLEGRTNEKLFF
>-|TRBJ2-3|TRBV4-1|TRBD2
TGCGCCAGCAGCCAAGTCGCTAGCGGGGTGCTTGATACGCAGTATTTT
CASSQVASGVLDTQYF